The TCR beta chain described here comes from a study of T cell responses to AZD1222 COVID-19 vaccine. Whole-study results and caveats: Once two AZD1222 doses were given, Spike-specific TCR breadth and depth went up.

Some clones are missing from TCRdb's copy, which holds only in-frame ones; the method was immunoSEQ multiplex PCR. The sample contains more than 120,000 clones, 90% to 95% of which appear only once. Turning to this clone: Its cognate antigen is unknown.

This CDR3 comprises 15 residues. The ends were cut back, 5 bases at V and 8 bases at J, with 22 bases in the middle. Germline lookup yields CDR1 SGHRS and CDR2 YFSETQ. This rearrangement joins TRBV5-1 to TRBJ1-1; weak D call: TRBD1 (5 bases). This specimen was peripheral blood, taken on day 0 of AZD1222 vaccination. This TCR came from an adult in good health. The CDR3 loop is CASSLTGTQSSEAFF. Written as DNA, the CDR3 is TGCGCCAGCAGTCTTACCGGGACCCAGAGTTCAGAAGCTTTCTTT.